This entry features one T cell receptor beta chain sequence. What it binds is not known. This sample is part of a study of PD-1 blockade in classical Hodgkin lymphoma. Study-wide points: Patients with a complete response exhibited baseline diversity comparable to newly diagnosed patients.

TCRdb's copy holds only in-frame clones and misses some; the assay was immunoSEQ multiplex PCR. The data contain more than 85,000 clones, about 93% of them seen just once; the ten biggest clones take up over 2.5%. The CDR3 has 14 residues. Trimming shortened V by 8 bases and J by 5 bases, and 17 bases separated the two germline ends. Germline CDR1 MNHEY, CDR2 SVGAGI. Each patient's relapse followed autologous stem cell transplantation, and brentuximab vedotin exposure varied. The receptor's source is a human donor with classical Hodgkin lymphoma. The chain employs TRBV6-5 and TRBJ2-3, with D perhaps TRBD2 (5 bases). The starting material was peripheral blood mononuclear cells (PBMCs), obtained before the second cycle of nivolumab. DNA for the CDR3: TGTGCCAGCCACTCCACTAGTGTACTAGATACGCAGTATTTT. This sequence encodes CASHSTSVLDTQYF.